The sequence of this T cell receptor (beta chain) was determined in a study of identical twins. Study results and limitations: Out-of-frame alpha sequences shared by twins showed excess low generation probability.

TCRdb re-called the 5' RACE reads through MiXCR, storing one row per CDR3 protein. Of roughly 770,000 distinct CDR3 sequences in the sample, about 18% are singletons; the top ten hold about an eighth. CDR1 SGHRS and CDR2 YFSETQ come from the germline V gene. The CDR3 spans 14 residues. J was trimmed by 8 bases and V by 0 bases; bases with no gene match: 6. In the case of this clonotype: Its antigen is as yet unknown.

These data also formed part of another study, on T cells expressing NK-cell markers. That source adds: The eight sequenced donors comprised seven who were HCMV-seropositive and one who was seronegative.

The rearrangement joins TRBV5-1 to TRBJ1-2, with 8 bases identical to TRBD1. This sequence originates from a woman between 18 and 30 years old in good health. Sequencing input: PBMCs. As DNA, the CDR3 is TGCGCCAGCAGCTTGGACAGGGGGAATGGCGGCTACACCTTC. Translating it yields CASSLDRGNGGYTF. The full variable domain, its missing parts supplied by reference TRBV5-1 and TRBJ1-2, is KAGVTQTPRYLIKTRGQQVTLSCSPISGHRSVSWYQQTPGQGLQFLFEYFSETQRNKGNFPGRFSGRQFSNSRSEMNVSTLELGDSALYLCASSLDRGNGGYTFGSGTRLTVV.